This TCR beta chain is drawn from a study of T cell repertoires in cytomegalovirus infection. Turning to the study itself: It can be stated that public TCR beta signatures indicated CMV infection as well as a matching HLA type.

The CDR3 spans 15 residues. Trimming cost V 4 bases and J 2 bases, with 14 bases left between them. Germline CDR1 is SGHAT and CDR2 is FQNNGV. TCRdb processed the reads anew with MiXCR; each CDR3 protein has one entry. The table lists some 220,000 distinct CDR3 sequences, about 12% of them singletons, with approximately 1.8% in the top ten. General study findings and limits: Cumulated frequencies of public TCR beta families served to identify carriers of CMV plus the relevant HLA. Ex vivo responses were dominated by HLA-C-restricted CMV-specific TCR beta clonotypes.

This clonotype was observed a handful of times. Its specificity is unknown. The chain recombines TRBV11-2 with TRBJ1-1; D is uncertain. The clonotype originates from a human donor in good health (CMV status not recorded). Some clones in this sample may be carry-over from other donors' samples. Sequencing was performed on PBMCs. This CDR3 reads CASSSFGGINTEAFF. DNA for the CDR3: TGTGCCAGCAGCTCCTTTGGCGGAATTAACACTGAAGCTTTCTTT.